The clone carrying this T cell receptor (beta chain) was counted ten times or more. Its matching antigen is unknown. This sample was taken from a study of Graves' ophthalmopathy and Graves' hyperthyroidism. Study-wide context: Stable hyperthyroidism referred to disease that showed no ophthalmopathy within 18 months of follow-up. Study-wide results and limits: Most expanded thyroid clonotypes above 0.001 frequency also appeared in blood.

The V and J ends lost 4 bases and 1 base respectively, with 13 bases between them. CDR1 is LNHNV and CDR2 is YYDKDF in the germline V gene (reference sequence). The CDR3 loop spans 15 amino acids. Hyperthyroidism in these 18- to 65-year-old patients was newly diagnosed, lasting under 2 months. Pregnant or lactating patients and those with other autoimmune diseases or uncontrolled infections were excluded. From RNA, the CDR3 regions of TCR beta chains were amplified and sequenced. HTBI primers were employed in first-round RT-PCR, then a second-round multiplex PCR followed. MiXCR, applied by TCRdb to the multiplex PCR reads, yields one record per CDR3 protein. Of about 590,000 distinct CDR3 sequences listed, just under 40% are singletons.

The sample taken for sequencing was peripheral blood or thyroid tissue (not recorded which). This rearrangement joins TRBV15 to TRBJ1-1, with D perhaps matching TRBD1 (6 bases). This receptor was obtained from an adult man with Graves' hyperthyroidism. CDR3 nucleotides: TGTGCCACCAGCACCAGACAGGAGGGGAACACTGAAGCTTTCTTT. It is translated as CATSTRQEGNTEAFF.